This TCR beta chain was sequenced during a study of vaccination effects on CD4 cells after COVID-19. Study details: Researchers reported culturing approximately 2.2 million PBMC in each well, adding approximately 10 IU/ml IL-2 and 10 ug/ml peptides. Points from the study as a whole: Nearly all vaccine-induced clones in healthy recipients recognized only SARS-CoV-2.

Method: immunoSEQ multiplex PCR; TCRdb's copy keeps in-frame clones and lacks some. The repertoire has 50,000 to 80,000 clones, 65% to 80% of them found once; the top ten carry 2.4%. CD4+ T cell isolation took place after less than 13 days of culture. Vaccination of participants consisted of two doses of either the BNT162b2 or mRNA-1273 vaccine. Among the vaccine recipients, none had a prior SARS-CoV-2 infection, and nucleocapsid antibodies were negative. Half-medium exchanges with IL-2 medium took place on days 3 and 7. This clone has only a few counts. No antigen is known for it. This CDR3 has 14 amino acids. Germline lookup yields CDR1 LNHDA and CDR2 SQIVND (reference sequence). Losses at the gene ends were 10 bases for V and 5 bases for J; bases not matched to a gene: 7.

This specimen consisted of CD4+ T cells from PBMCs cultured without peptide, obtained after COVID-19 vaccination. This sequence originates from a human donor who received a COVID-19 vaccine. The chain joins TRBV19 to TRBJ2-2, with 10 bases fitting TRBD1. The CDR3 nucleotides read TGTGCCACCGGCGAGGGACAGGGGACCGGGGAGCTGTTTTTT. Protein: CATGEGQGTGELFF.